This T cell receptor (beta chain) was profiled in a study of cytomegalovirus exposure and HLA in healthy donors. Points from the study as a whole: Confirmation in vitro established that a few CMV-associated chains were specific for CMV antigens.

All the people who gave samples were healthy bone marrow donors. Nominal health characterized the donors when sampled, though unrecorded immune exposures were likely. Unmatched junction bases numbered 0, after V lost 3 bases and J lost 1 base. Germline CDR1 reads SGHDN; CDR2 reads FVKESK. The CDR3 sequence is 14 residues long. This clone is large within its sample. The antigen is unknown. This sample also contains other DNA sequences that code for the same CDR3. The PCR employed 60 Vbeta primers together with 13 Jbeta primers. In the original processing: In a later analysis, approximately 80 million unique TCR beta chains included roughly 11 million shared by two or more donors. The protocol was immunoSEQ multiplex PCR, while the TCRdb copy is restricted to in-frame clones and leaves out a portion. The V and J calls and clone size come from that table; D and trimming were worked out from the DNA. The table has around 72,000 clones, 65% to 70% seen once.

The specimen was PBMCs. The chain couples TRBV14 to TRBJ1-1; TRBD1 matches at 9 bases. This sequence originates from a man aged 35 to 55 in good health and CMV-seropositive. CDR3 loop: CASSQDRGNTEAFF. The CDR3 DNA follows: TGTGCCAGCAGCCAGGACAGGGGGAACACTGAAGCTTTCTTT.